The next 8 T cell receptor beta chains were all read from a single sample in a study of T cells after yellow fever vaccination. TCRdb re-called the 5' RACE reads with MiXCR, one entry per CDR3 protein. The table records about 630,000 distinct CDR3 sequences, 9% to 15% of them present only once. The source was PBMCs, collected on the day of the yellow fever booster vaccination. These TCRs come from a man aged 25 to 40 who received the YFV17D yellow fever vaccine.

There are many counts of this clonotype. The V call is TRBV5-1, the J call TRBJ2-3; TRBD2 aligns across 8 bases. The CDR3 runs to 14 residues. J was trimmed by 5 bases and V by 2 bases; bases with no gene match: 4. CDR1 is SGHRS and CDR2 is YFSETQ in the germline V gene. The CDR3 nucleotides read TGCGCCAGCAGCTTAGCGGGGGTGCTAGATACGCAGTATTTT. Its translation is CASSLAGVLDTQYF. Full variable domain (rest looked up from reference TRBV5-1 and TRBJ2-3): KAGVTQTPRYLIKTRGQQVTLSCSPISGHRSVSWYQQTPGQGLQFLFEYFSETQRNKGNFPGRFSGRQFSNSRSEMNVSTLELGDSALYLCASSLAGVLDTQYFGPGTRLTVL.

This clonotype was observed a few times. This chain joins TRBV9 and TRBJ1-2; D may be TRBD1 (5 bases). The CDR3 sequence is 15 residues long. Trimming left V 4 bases short and J 3 bases short, with 16 bases between. Looked up from germline, CDR1 is SGDLS and CDR2 is YYNGEE. The CDR3 DNA is TGTGCCAGCAGCCCCTTGGGACGGGTAGACTATGGCTACACCTTC. Translation gives CASSPLGRVDYGYTF.

The chain is built from TRBV5-1 and TRBJ1-1; D might be TRBD1 (6 bases). The CDR3 is 13 amino acids. CDR1 and CDR2 from the germline V gene are SGHRS and YFSETQ. Trimming took off 0 bases at V and 6 bases at J, with 9 bases between the two ends. CDR3 amino acids: CASSLGNRAEAFF. In nucleotides, the CDR3 is TGCGCCAGCAGCTTGGGGAACAGGGCTGAAGCTTTCTTT.

This clonotype appeared a few times. The chain combines TRBV7-9 with TRBJ1-2; a possible D gene is TRBD1 (5 bases). The germline V gene encodes CDR1 SEHNR and CDR2 FQNEAQ (reference sequence). The length of the CDR3 is 17 residues. Trimming cost V 4 bases and J 2 bases, with 20 bases left between them. CDR3 in amino acids: CASSSVEKGVSNYGYTF. In DNA, the CDR3 is TGTGCCAGCAGCTCAGTTGAGAAAGGGGTTTCCAACTATGGCTACACCTTC.

The V call is TRBV4-3, the J call TRBJ2-3; D uncertain. Germline CDR1 LGHNA, CDR2 YSLEER. CDR3 length: 14 amino acids. Trimming took off 1 base at V and 4 bases at J, with 9 bases between the two ends. CDR3 residues: CASSQGSWADTQYF. In DNA form, the CDR3 reads TGCGCCAGCAGCCAAGGTTCGTGGGCAGATACGCAGTATTTT.

The table lists this clonotype with a few counts. The V and J genes are TRBV7-6 and TRBJ2-1, with 8 bases matching TRBD2. CDR3 length equals 16 residues. CDR1 and CDR2 from the germline V gene are SGHVS and FNYEAQ. V shed 5 bases, J shed 4 bases, and the junction held 10 bases outside the gene matches. The CDR3: CASSRGPGGGYNEQFF. The CDR3 DNA reads as TGTGCCAGCAGCCGAGGACCGGGAGGGGGATACAATGAGCAGTTCTTC.

J is TRBJ2-7 and V is TRBV5-1; no firm D call. V was trimmed by 4 bases and J by 0 bases, leaving 14 bases between them. CDR1 is SGHRS, CDR2 YFSETQ, per germline. This CDR3 is built from 15 residues. CDR3 in DNA: TGCGCCAGCAGCGATTCTCAATTTAGCTCCTACGAGCAGTACTTC. It codes for CASSDSQFSSYEQYF.

This clonotype was seen ten or more times. This rearrangement joins TRBV5-1 to TRBJ2-7, with a weak D call TRBD1 (6 bases). The CDR3 has 13 amino acids. V lost 6 bases and J 0 bases, leaving 10 bases between the germline ends. CDR1 is SGHRS, CDR2 YFSETQ, per germline. The CDR3 reads CASTGQISYEQYF. DNA for the CDR3: TGCGCCAGCACGGGACAAATCTCCTACGAGCAGTACTTC.